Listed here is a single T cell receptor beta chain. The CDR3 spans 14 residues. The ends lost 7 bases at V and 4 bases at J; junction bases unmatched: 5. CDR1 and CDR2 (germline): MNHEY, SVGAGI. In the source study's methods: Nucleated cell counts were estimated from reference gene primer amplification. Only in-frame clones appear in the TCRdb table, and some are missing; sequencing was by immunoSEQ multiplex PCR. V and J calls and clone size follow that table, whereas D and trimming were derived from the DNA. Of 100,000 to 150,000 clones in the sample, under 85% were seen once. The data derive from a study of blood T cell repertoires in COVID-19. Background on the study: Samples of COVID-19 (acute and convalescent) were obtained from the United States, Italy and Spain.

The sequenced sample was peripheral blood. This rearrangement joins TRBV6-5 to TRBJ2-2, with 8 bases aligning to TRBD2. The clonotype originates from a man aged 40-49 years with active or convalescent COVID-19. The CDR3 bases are TGTGCCAGCATCGGGGGGGCAAGCACCGGGGAGCTGTTTTTT. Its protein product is CASIGGASTGELFF.